This TCR beta chain was recorded in a study of T cell changes during pregnancy in multiple sclerosis. Repertoires were generated with immunoSEQ multiplex PCR, while TCRdb's copy carries only in-frame clones and drops some. The data show under 50,000 clones, about 92% seen once. The CDR3 is 14 residues long. From germline, CDR1 is SGHDT and CDR2 YYEEEE. The ends were cut back, 0 bases at V and 8 bases at J, with 14 bases in the middle. The starting material was CD4+ T cells from peripheral blood mononuclear cells, obtained in the third trimester of pregnancy. The receptor's source is a female donor with multiple sclerosis, enrolled in a pregnancy study. The rearrangement joins TRBV5-6 to TRBJ1-2; a possible D gene is TRBD1 (6 bases). CDR3 coding DNA: TGTGCCAGCAGCTTGGACAGGGAAGGTGGGGGCTACACCTTC. Protein sequence: CASSLDREGGGYTF. The variable domain in full, with the rest retrieved from reference TRBV5-6 and TRBJ1-2, is DAGVTQSPTHLIKTRGQQVTLRCSPKSGHDTVSWYQQALGQGPQFIFQYYEEEERQRGNFPDRFSGHQFPNYSSELNVNALLLGDSALYLCASSLDREGGGYTFGSGTRLTVV.